The clone carrying this TCR beta chain has more than one count but fewer than ten. The germline V gene encodes CDR1 LNHDA and CDR2 SQIVND (reference sequence). The CDR3 extends over 16 amino acids. V dropped 7 bases and J dropped 2; count of bases not matched to a gene: 12. TCRdb re-derived calls from the reads in MiXCR, one entry per CDR3 protein. The table includes some 700,000 distinct CDR3 sequences, about 40% detected once. The data were obtained in a study of T cell repertoires in cytomegalovirus infection. The TCR sequence derives from a human donor in good health (CMV status not recorded). Some clones in this sample may be carry-over from other donors' samples. The V and J genes are TRBV19 and TRBJ2-3, with 7 bases fitting TRBD2. Sequenced sample: PBMCs. CDR3 bases: TGTGCCAGTACCTCAGCGGGAACGCTCAACACAGATACGCAGTATTTT. It yields the protein CASTSAGTLNTDTQYF.